These 20 T cell receptor beta chains came from one sample sequenced in a study of blood T cell repertoires in COVID-19. Using immunoSEQ multiplex PCR, the repertoire was profiled, and TCRdb retains in-frame clones only, with some absent. The sample yields about 100,000 clones, approximately 81% seen once. The sequencing input was peripheral blood. The receptors come from a human donor in a cohort sampled during active COVID-19.

The chain combines TRBV27 with TRBJ1-1; D is undetermined. Germline V gene sequence: CDR1 MNHEY, CDR2 SMNVEV (reference sequence). The ends were cut back, 2 bases at V and 1 base at J, with 5 bases in the middle. CDR3 length: 13 residues. The CDR3 loop is CASSLRRNTEAFF. Written as DNA, the CDR3 is TGTGCCAGCAGTTTACGGAGGAACACTGAAGCTTTCTTT.

This chain uses TRBV6-1 with TRBJ2-7, with 8 bases aligning to TRBD1. The germline V gene encodes CDR1 MNHNS and CDR2 SASEGT. The CDR3 spans 16 residues. Trimming cost V 2 bases and J 2 bases; bases outside gene matches: 8. The CDR3 is CASSEPGQAFTYEQYV. The CDR3 bases are TGTGCCAGCAGTGAACCGGGACAGGCGTTCACCTACGAGCAGTACGTC.

The V and J genes are TRBV9 and TRBJ2-7; D perhaps matches TRBD2 (5 bases). V was clipped by 3 bases and J by 1 base, with 8 bases between them. The CDR3 runs 13 residues. From germline, CDR1 is SGDLS and CDR2 YYNGEE. CDR3 region: CASSEDFSYEQYF. CDR3 DNA sequence: TGTGCCAGCAGCGAGGACTTTTCCTACGAGCAGTACTTC.

V usage is TRBV18 and J usage is TRBJ2-5; a weak D match, TRBD2 (5 bases). The ends were cut back, 8 bases at V and 4 bases at J, with 14 bases in the middle. Germline CDR1 and CDR2: KGHSH and LQKENI. The CDR3 totals 13 residues. CDR3 nucleotide sequence: TGTGCCAGCAAGGAGGTTTTAGGAGAGACCCAGTACTTC. Translation gives CASKEVLGETQYF.

This rearrangement joins TRBV11-2 to TRBJ2-7; 11 nucleotides line up with TRBD2. The CDR3 is made up of 14 amino acids. The junction had 6 bases not matched to a gene; V was cut back by 5 bases and J by 6 bases. The germline V gene encodes CDR1 SGHAT and CDR2 FQNNGV. The DNA of the CDR3 is TGTGCCAGCAGCCCTGGGCTAGCGGGAGGCGAGCAGTACGTC. Protein product: CASSPGLAGGEQYV.

The chain joins TRBV6-6 to TRBJ2-1; TRBD1 matches at 7 bases. The germline V gene encodes CDR1 MNHNY and CDR2 SVGAGI (reference sequence). The CDR3 totals 16 residues. The J segment lost 2 bases and the V segment lost 2 bases, leaving 6 bases of the junction unmatched. The CDR3 DNA reads TGTGCCAGCAGTTACGACGACAGGGTGCCCTACAATGAGCAGTTCTTC. This translates into CASSYDDRVPYNEQFF.

This clone was detected once. The gene calls are TRBV28 and TRBJ2-7, with 8 bases aligning to TRBD2. Germline V gene data show CDR1 as MDHEN and CDR2 as SYDVKM. V lost 9 bases, J lost 4 bases, and 8 bases stayed unmatched. CDR3 size: 13 residues. CDR3 bases: TGTGCCAGTAGGACTAGCATCCTTTACGAGCAGTACTTC. It yields the protein CASRTSILYEQYF.

The chain uses TRBV5-1 and TRBJ2-7; the D gene is possibly TRBD1 (5 bases). Trimming left V 4 bases short and J 7 bases short, with 15 bases between. Looked up from germline, CDR1 is SGHRS and CDR2 is YFSETQ. The CDR3 sequence is 13 residues long. CDR3 sequence: CASSPWAGREQYF. The DNA for the CDR3 is TGCGCCAGCAGCCCCTGGGCAGGGCGGGAGCAGTACTTC. The complete variable domain, with remaining parts taken from reference TRBV5-1 and TRBJ2-7, reads KAGVTQTPRYLIKTRGQQVTLSCSPISGHRSVSWYQQTPGQGLQFLFEYFSETQRNKGNFPGRFSGRQFSNSRSEMNVSTLELGDSALYLCASSPWAGREQYFGPGTRLTVT.

V is TRBV5-1 and J is TRBJ2-1, with D possibly TRBD2 on 6 matching bases. V was trimmed by 3 bases and J by 6 bases, leaving 16 bases between them. CDR3 length: 15 amino acids. Germline CDR1 and CDR2: SGHRS and YFSETQ. In DNA, the CDR3 is TGCGCCAGCAGCTCTGGGGGGACTGGACCCAATGAGCAGTTCTTC. This codes for CASSSGGTGPNEQFF.

The genes are TRBV30 and TRBJ1-1; 8 bases are shared with TRBD1. Germline V gene lookup returns CDR1 GTSNPN and CDR2 SVGIG (reference sequence). The CDR3 has 16 residues. With V trimmed by 2 bases and J by 3 bases, 11 bases remained unmatched. CDR3 in amino acids: CAWSFLDREWDTEAFF. In DNA, the CDR3 is TGTGCCTGGAGTTTCCTGGACAGGGAATGGGACACTGAAGCTTTCTTT.

This chain connects TRBV28 to TRBJ1-5; 9 bases align to TRBD1. V shed 7 bases and J 6 bases; nucleotides not matched to a gene: 13. Germline V lookup: CDR1 MDHEN, CDR2 SYDVKM. This CDR3 spans 16 amino acids. For the CDR3, the DNA is TGTGCCAGCAAAATTCCGACAGGGGGTGGCACTCAGCCCCAGCATTTT. Translation gives CASKIPTGGGTQPQHF.

V usage is TRBV9 and J usage is TRBJ2-7; perhaps TRBD1 as D (5 bases). The germline gives CDR1 SGDLS, CDR2 YYNGEE. The length of the CDR3 is 16 residues. Trimming took 3 bases from V and 2 from J, leaving 18 bases between them. CDR3 bases: TGTGCCAGCAGCGGAGGACACGACGGAGACCCCTACGAGCAGTACTTC. Its protein product is CASSGGHDGDPYEQYF.

The chain uses TRBV5-1 and TRBJ1-2; D is perhaps TRBD1 (6 bases). This CDR3 has 14 residues. CDR1 and CDR2 from the germline V gene are SGHRS and YFSETQ. V gave up 3 bases and J gave up 8 bases, with 17 bases separating them. The CDR3 DNA is TGCGCCAGCAGCTCAGGACAGACGGACATGGGCTACACCTTC. Translated, it gives CASSSGQTDMGYTF.

The rearrangement uses TRBV4-1 and TRBJ1-5, with a weak D call TRBD1 (5 bases). V was clipped by 1 base and J by 8 bases, with 12 bases between them. Germline V gene lookup returns CDR1 MGHRA and CDR2 YSYEKL. The CDR3 totals 14 residues. CDR3 in DNA: TGCGCCAGCAGCCAAGGCGGGGCGGGAAAGCCCCAGCATTTT. Protein product: CASSQGGAGKPQHF.

The chain has TRBV18 and TRBJ2-6, with D perhaps matching TRBD1 (5 bases). V was clipped by 0 bases and J by 2 bases, with 8 bases between them. This CDR3 region has 16 residues. CDR1 and CDR2 (germline): KGHSH, LQKENI. In nucleotides, the CDR3 is TGTGCCAGCTCACCACCAGGGGCGGCTGGGGCCAACGTCCTGACTTTC. Protein product: CASSPPGAAGANVLTF.

The chain has TRBV9 and TRBJ2-5; TRBD2 matches 10 bases. The CDR3 loop spans 15 amino acids. The junction had 4 bases not matched to a gene; V was cut back by 0 bases and J by 5 bases. Germline lookup yields CDR1 SGDLS and CDR2 YYNGEE. CDR3 in amino acids: CASSVEASGSETQYF. The CDR3 nucleotides read TGTGCCAGCAGCGTAGAGGCTAGCGGGAGTGAGACCCAGTACTTC.

The rearrangement joins TRBV4-3 to TRBJ1-6; 9 bases are shared with TRBD1. The CDR3 has 14 residues. V dropped 4 bases and J dropped 8; count of bases not matched to a gene: 3. The germline CDR1 and CDR2 sequences are LGHNA and YSLEER. The CDR3, as DNA: TGCGCCAGCAGCCTCGGGACAGGGCATTCACCCCTCCACTTT. Residues: CASSLGTGHSPLHF.

The V and J genes are TRBV15 and TRBJ1-2; D possibly corresponds to TRBD1 (6 bases). V was shortened by 0 bases and J by 4 bases, with 18 bases between the two germline ends. CDR3 length equals 17 residues. Germline lookup yields CDR1 LNHNV and CDR2 YYDKDF (reference sequence). CDR3 nucleotides: TGTGCCACCAGCAGAGAAATAGGGTCAGGGGTATTCTATGGCTACACCTTC. Protein sequence: CATSREIGSGVFYGYTF. The full variable domain, rest sourced from reference TRBV15 and TRBJ1-2, is DAMVIQNPRYQVTQFGKPVTLSCSQTLNHNVMYWYQQKSSQAPKLLFHYYDKDFNNEADTPDNFQSRRPNTSFCFLDIRSPGLGDTAMYLCATSREIGSGVFYGYTFGSGTRLTVV.

This chain connects TRBV5-5 to TRBJ2-1, with 15 bases that match TRBD2. The germline CDR1 and CDR2 sequences are SGHKS and YYEKEE (reference sequence). The CDR3 spans 15 residues. After removal of 4 bases from V and 10 bases from J, the junction contained 6 bases not matched to a gene. The CDR3 sequence: CASSQGLAGGPEQFF. The CDR3 DNA sequence: TGTGCCAGCAGCCAAGGACTAGCGGGAGGGCCAGAGCAGTTCTTC.

V and J are TRBV15 and TRBJ2-3; TRBD2 is a possible D gene (5 bases). The CDR3 has 18 residues. Germline values: CDR1 LNHNV, CDR2 YYDKDF (reference sequence). The V gene lost 2 bases and the J gene lost 6 bases, with 24 bases spanning the gap. CDR3: CATSRNRLLAGVGDTQYF. As DNA, the CDR3 is TGTGCCACCAGCAGAAACAGACTATTGGCAGGAGTTGGGGATACGCAGTATTTT. Full variable domain (missing parts from reference TRBV15 and TRBJ2-3): DAMVIQNPRYQVTQFGKPVTLSCSQTLNHNVMYWYQQKSSQAPKLLFHYYDKDFNNEADTPDNFQSRRPNTSFCFLDIRSPGLGDTAMYLCATSRNRLLAGVGDTQYFGPGTRLTVL.